This T cell receptor (beta chain) came from a study of CD8 T cells in ankylosing spondylitis. Germline V gene data show CDR1 as DFQATT and CDR2 as SNEGSKA (reference sequence). Unmatched junction bases numbered 3, after V lost 3 bases and J lost 5 bases. CDR3 length: 14 amino acids. In its sample, this clonotype was seen a few times. Antigen: not known. General study points: In the blood and synovial fluid of reactive arthritis, some motif variants had been previously reported. Apparently characteristic of ankylosing spondylitis blood was a TCR beta motif (roughly 8 highly homologous variants). Clones linked to disease were reported to show significant enrichment in matched ankylosing spondylitis synovial fluid. The authors found the disease-linked clones to be CD8+ and relatively rare in peripheral blood.

MiXCR was run by TCRdb on the 5' RACE reads, yielding one entry per CDR3 protein. The table has around 890,000 distinct CDR3 sequences, about 11% seen once. This TCR was recovered from a male donor with ankylosing spondylitis. Sequencing was performed on blood, either unsorted or a sorted T cell fraction (not recorded which). The chain couples TRBV20-1 to TRBJ2-3; 12 nucleotides agree with TRBD2. The CDR3 sequence is CSASTLAGGDTQYF. The CDR3 DNA sequence: TGCAGTGCTAGTACACTAGCGGGAGGAGATACGCAGTATTTT.